This T cell receptor beta chain was retrieved from a study of T cell responses to AZD1222 COVID-19 vaccine. There are a few counts of this clone. Antigen: not known. V trimming: 1 base; J trimming: 1 base; junction bases outside the gene matches: 2. The V gene's germline CDR1 is SEHNR and CDR2 FQNEAQ (reference sequence). The CDR3 loop spans 16 amino acids. TCRdb's copy holds only in-frame clones and misses some; the assay was immunoSEQ multiplex PCR. The table records more than 95,000 clones, 65% to 90% of them present only once. Study-level findings and limits: A mostly white British donor set with more females was recruited, and clonal diversity was possibly underestimated.

This TCR was recovered from an adult who received the AZD1222 COVID-19 vaccine. The V call is TRBV7-9, the J call TRBJ1-1; 11 nucleotides match TRBD1. The sequenced sample was peripheral blood, obtained 28 days after the second AZD1222 dose. DNA of the CDR3: TGTGCCAGCAGCTTAGGGGACAGGGGGACGAACACTGAAGCTTTCTTT. It translates to CASSLGDRGTNTEAFF.